Each of the 12 T cell receptor beta chains below was sequenced from the same sample in a study of identical twins. TCRdb analysed the 5' RACE reads with MiXCR anew, one entry per CDR3 protein. Here the sample spans around 480,000 distinct CDR3 sequences, approximately 14% being singletons. The same data also went into a second study, on yellow fever vaccine responses in identical twins.

The sequenced sample consisted of CD4+ T cells sorted from blood. The receptor source for this set is a woman in her late teens or twenties in good health.

V is TRBV29-1 and J is TRBJ2-7; D perhaps matches TRBD2 (6 bases). The length of the CDR3 is 15 residues. Trimming took off 3 bases at V and 0 bases at J, with 15 bases between the two ends. The V gene's germline CDR1 is SQVTM and CDR2 ANQGSEA. CDR3 residues: CSVDDGGTSSYEQYF. The CDR3 DNA is TGCAGCGTTGACGATGGGGGGACCAGCTCCTACGAGCAGTACTTC.

V gene TRBV12-3 or TRBV12-4 combines with J gene TRBJ1-6, with 8 bases matching TRBD1. This CDR3 comprises 14 residues. The junction had 6 bases not matched to a gene; V was cut back by 6 bases and J by 8 bases. The CDR3 DNA sequence: TGTGCCAGCAGCCAGACAGGGGCGTATTCACCCCTCCACTTT. Translation gives CASSQTGAYSPLHF.

This clonotype was detected only once. V usage is TRBV28 and J usage is TRBJ2-1; 11 bases line up with TRBD2. Trimming took 6 bases from V and 5 from J; bases not matched to a gene: 6. CDR1 MDHEN and CDR2 SYDVKM come from the germline V gene. This CDR3 has 15 residues. CDR3 sequence (DNA): TGTGCCAGCAGGAGACCGGGACTAGCGGACAATGAGCAGTTCTTC. This codes for CASRRPGLADNEQFF.

This chain connects TRBV6-1 to TRBJ2-7; 7 nucleotides match TRBD2. V lost 7 bases, J lost 2 bases, and 20 bases stayed unmatched. Germline CDR1 MNHNS, CDR2 SASEGT. This CDR3 is built from 18 residues. In DNA form, the CDR3 reads TGTGCCAGCACCCCTCGGCTCTCCCCGGGACTAAAGACCTACGAGCAGTACTTC. It is translated as CASTPRLSPGLKTYEQYF.

This chain links TRBV6-1 with TRBJ2-3, with a tentative D call TRBD1 (5 bases). This CDR3 is built from 14 residues. The V end was cut by 1 base, the J end by 1 base, with 6 bases between. Per germline, CDR1 MNHNS and CDR2 SASEGT. In DNA, the CDR3 is TGTGCCAGCAGTGAAGGCAGGGGCACAGATACGCAGTATTTT. Translation gives CASSEGRGTDTQYF.

This clonotype came up a few times. This chain joins TRBV3-1 and TRBJ2-7; 7 bases fit TRBD2. Germline CDR1 LGHDT, CDR2 YNNKEL (reference sequence). J was trimmed by 3 bases and V by 4 bases; bases with no gene match: 12. This CDR3 spans 16 amino acids. The DNA of the CDR3 is TGTGCCAGCAGCCCCGTGGGGGGACTACTTCGCTACGAGCAGTACTTC. Protein: CASSPVGGLLRYEQYF.

This clonotype was seen more than once but under ten times. The rearrangement links TRBV6-5 to TRBJ1-5, with D tentatively TRBD1 (5 bases). This CDR3 has 15 residues. CDR1 is MNHEY and CDR2 is SVGAGI in the germline V gene. V shed 2 bases and J shed 2 bases, with 10 bases lying between them. CDR3 amino acids: CASSYGRERNQPQHF. CDR3 DNA sequence: TGTGCCAGCAGTTACGGCAGGGAGCGCAATCAGCCCCAGCATTTT.

CDR3 in amino acids: CASSHGRSRVGNTIYF. The CDR3, as DNA: TGCGCCAGCAGCCATGGACGGAGCCGGGTTGGAAACACCATATATTTT. The rearrangement links TRBV5-1 to TRBJ1-3; D is ambiguous. The V end lost 4 bases, the J end lost 3 bases, and 17 bases lay between the germline ends. Germline lookup yields CDR1 SGHRS and CDR2 YFSETQ. The CDR3 has 16 amino acids.

A few counts support this clonotype. The rearrangement links TRBV4-3 to TRBJ2-1; 9 bases fit TRBD2. Per germline, CDR1 LGHNA and CDR2 YSLEER. The V and J ends lost 5 bases and 3 bases, in that order; junction bases with no gene match: 5. This CDR3 has 15 amino acids. CDR3 region: CASSAGSGGYNEQFF. The CDR3 coding sequence is TGCGCCAGCAGCGCAGGTAGCGGGGGCTACAATGAGCAGTTCTTC.

This clonotype was observed many times. The V gene is TRBV29-1, the J gene TRBJ1-2, with D hard to call. V lost 4 bases, J lost 0 bases, and 12 bases lay in between. This CDR3 has 14 amino acids. Germline V gene lookup returns CDR1 SQVTM and CDR2 ANQGSEA. CDR3 loop: CSVVRPSANYGYTF. The DNA for the CDR3 is TGCAGCGTTGTTCGGCCGTCGGCTAACTATGGCTACACCTTC.

The rearrangement links TRBV28 to TRBJ2-4, with D possibly being TRBD2 (6 bases). Between the trimmed V and J ends, which lost 4 bases and 2 bases, there was a span of 12 bases. From germline, CDR1 is MDHEN and CDR2 SYDVKM. The CDR3 has 15 amino acids. The CDR3 coding sequence is TGTGCCAGCAGTTGGGGGGATAGCTCCAAAAACATTCAGTACTTC. Translated, it gives CASSWGDSSKNIQYF.

The V gene is TRBV29-1, the J gene TRBJ2-2, with 15 bases that match TRBD2. Trimming took 6 bases from V and 0 from J; bases not matched to a gene: 5. The CDR3 has 17 residues. CDR1 and CDR2 from the germline V gene are SQVTM and ANQGSEA. CDR3 DNA: TGCAGCGTCGCGGGACTAGCGGGAGGACCGAACACCGGGGAGCTGTTTTTT. It codes for CSVAGLAGGPNTGELFF.